This TCR beta chain was observed in a study of blood T cell repertoires in COVID-19. This CDR3 has 16 residues. Germline V CDR1 and CDR2: SGHTA, FQGNSA. V gave up 5 bases and J gave up 1 base, with 18 bases separating them. Produced via immunoSEQ multiplex PCR; TCRdb's table is partial and in-frame only. The sample has about 210,000 clones, around 80% seen once. Source material: PBMCs or T cells enriched from blood (not recorded which). This sequence originates from a man aged 30 to 39 with acute COVID-19. The chain carries TRBV7-2 and TRBJ2-7; maybe TRBD2 (6 bases). The DNA for the CDR3 is TGTGCCAGCAGCACCTCCTTCGGGACTGGTTCCTACGAGCAGTACTTC. It specifies CASSTSFGTGSYEQYF. Drawing the rest from reference TRBV7-2 and TRBJ2-7, the complete variable domain is GAGVSQSPSNKVTEKGKDVELRCDPISGHTALYWYRQSLGQGLEFLIYFQGNSAPDKSGLPSDRFSAERTGGSVSTLTIQRTQQEDSAVYLCASSTSFGTGSYEQYFGPGTRLTVT.